This T cell receptor (beta chain) was captured by sequencing in a study of control samples from healthy donors and cancer patients. TCRdb's table, derived via immunoSEQ multiplex PCR, lists solely in-frame clones and lacks some. The repertoire holds 150,000 to 200,000 clones, with 88% as singletons. The CDR3 is 15 residues long. Germline V gene data show CDR1 as SQVTM and CDR2 as ANQGSEA. Trimming stripped 7 bases from V and 0 bases from J, with 15 bases between. The chain has TRBV29-1 and TRBJ2-2, with D possibly TRBD1 on 6 matching bases. Sequencing was performed on blood. This receptor was taken from a man aged 18 to 29 in good health. In nucleotides, the CDR3 is TGCAGCGCCCGAGGGGGTCCCCCGAACACCGGGGAGCTGTTTTTT. Its translation: CSARGGPPNTGELFF.